This T cell receptor beta chain was sequenced for a study of shared clonotypes between healthy human individuals (dated by TCRdb to the early 2020s). Some background on the complete study: A few men and a couple of women, aged 18 to 49 years, made up the cohort. To increase sequencing depth and limit assay-specific biases, different laboratories used diverse techniques to prepare libraries and sequence TCR repertoires. For each donor, three plates each were used for CD4 naive and CD4 memory, two plates were used for CD8 naive, and one plate was used for CD8 memory. Blood TCR repertoires of a handful of healthy adults were deeply sequenced to estimate repertoire size and the extent of clonotype sharing between individuals. Per donor, leukapheresis produced somewhere between about 0.94 and 9 billion PBMCs. The paper as a whole reports these results and caveats: Naive subsets generally had larger estimated clonotype richness than memory subsets. Pairwise subsampling led to the expectation that sequencing depth would affect the degree of clonotype sharing among donors. Only blood was sampled, and tissue TCR repertoires likely differ from those in blood. The small number of donors limited the genetic and exposure-history diversity represented. Higher generation probabilities were observed for clonotypes shared by all four sorted-subset donors than for non-shared clonotypes. Even with the large sequencing depth, rarefaction of the sorted-subset datasets indicated that sequencing was incomplete. Around 5.4% of naive CD4, 3.5% of naive CD8, approximately 2% of memory CD4, and roughly 0.4% of memory CD8 clonotypes were shared across a few donors.

TCR CDR3 regions were amplified from genomic DNA by multiplex PCR using the deep immunoSEQ assay. For each cell subset, the extracted genomic DNA was distributed evenly across all wells of several immunoSEQ 96-well plates, and each plate served as one replicate. Each replicate PCR for sorted subsets received approximately 200 ng genomic DNA, equal to 28,000 or so T cell genomes. Purified libraries were quantified with a Qubit 3.0 fluorometer, sized on a Bioanalyzer 2100, and re-quantified with the KAPA Library Quantification kit. Every immunoSEQ 96-well plate was sequenced on a dedicated single-read 150-cycle Illumina NextSeq 550 flow cell. Per the original workflow: Because only junctional sequences without quality scores were contained in the immunoSEQ output, filtering matching that applied to full-length reads could not be performed. Sequences were annotated with PyIR, a Python wrapper for IgBLAST v1.9, and V/J genes and CDR3 were assigned using IMGT germline references. Reads with weak V/J assignments (E-value above 1e-6), missing CDR3, stop codons, out-of-frame junctions, or ambiguous translated residues were removed. V3J clonotypes were defined as sequences sharing the same inferred V gene, J gene, and CDR3 amino acid sequence. To compute the percentage overlap between repertoires, the number of shared unique clonotypes was divided by the size of the smaller repertoire. Three approaches were used to assess repertoire richness: RTK rarefaction, the Chao1 estimator, and Recon v2.1 estimates of unobserved clonotypes. Generation probabilities were computed with OLGA for all TCRbeta clonotypes obtained by the gDNA method from a few donors. Entries here come from immuneACCESS through TCRdb and include only in-frame sequences with V and J called. Some clones fail to appear in such tables; in the studies checked, an unresolved V gene covers under half of the shortfall, and the cause of the remainder is unknown. Clone size and V and J calls were adopted from that table, with D and trimming inferred from the DNA. The table for this sample lists 550,000 to 800,000 clones; about 74% of them were counted only once. The ten largest clones add up to 1.5% to 2% of the sample.

Based on the germline V gene, the CDR1 and CDR2 sequences are SGHRS and YFSETQ. The CDR3, cysteine through phenylalanine, is 16 amino acids long. Of the read, only the CDR3 DNA is kept; its 48 bases are in frame from base 1. A distance of 24 bases separates the germline ends of V and J, which lose 6 bases and 8 bases respectively. The donors were healthy, HIV-negative adults who had no recently reported acute infections or vaccinations. Every donor was a Caucasian adult residing in Nashville, Tennessee, USA. CD4+ T cells were enriched by magnetic negative selection; naive cells were then positively selected on CD45RA, and the negative fraction formed the memory subset. Blood was obtained by leukapheresis, after which PBMCs were separated by Ficoll-Histopaque density gradient centrifugation and cryopreserved in liquid nitrogen vapor phase. Analytical flow cytometry was used to check the purity and quantity of each magnetically sorted T cell population. Each sorted fraction had its genomic DNA isolated and then quantified by UV absorbance on a Nanodrop 2000c.

As for this clone: The antigen it recognizes is unknown. Qualities for individual bases were not recorded, and no much larger clone is one base off.

The sequencing input was memory CD4+ T cells sorted from blood. What the cell subset or site label conveys for this sample: CD45RA-negative fraction. The chain couples TRBV5-1 to TRBJ2-1; the D gene could be TRBD1 or TRBD2, each one agreeing over 6 bases. The clonotype was recovered from a woman in her 30s in good health. CDR3 loop: CASTPGAVTRGDEQFF. The nucleotide sequence is given as TGCGCCAGCACGCCGGGGGCGGTTACTAGAGGGGATGAGCAGTTCTTC.